Given below is one T cell receptor (beta chain) in context. This record comes from a study of blood T cell repertoires in COVID-19. Study details: Collection of acute and convalescent COVID-19 samples took place in the United States, Italy and Spain.

Original data processing: How many nucleated cells were present was estimated from reference gene primer amplification. Some clones are missing from TCRdb's copy, which holds only in-frame ones; the method was immunoSEQ multiplex PCR. V and J calls and clone size are as listed in that table; D and trimming were resolved from the DNA. The table lists around 91,000 clones, approximately 81% of them singletons, with 35% to 45% in the top ten. Material: peripheral blood. This sequence originates from a man aged 80 or over with acute or convalescent COVID-19.

The CDR3 region has the DNA TGTGCCAGCAGGAGGCTGGGACAGAGTTACGAGCAGTACTTC. It specifies CASRRLGQSYEQYF. The V call is TRBV6-5, the J call TRBJ2-7, with 7 bases lining up with TRBD1. This CDR3 region has 14 residues. The germline V gene encodes CDR1 MNHEY and CDR2 SVGAGI. Unmatched junction bases numbered 9, after V lost 6 bases and J lost 4 bases.